There are a few counts of the clone carrying this TCR beta chain. What it binds is not known. Investigators prepared the TCR beta libraries by applying iRepertoire HTBI primers and Arm-PCR of CDR3 regions. TCRdb passed the multiplex PCR reads through MiXCR, listing each CDR3 protein once. The sample records hundreds of thousands of distinct CDR3 sequences, around 15% being singletons. This sample is part of a study of regulatory T cells in long-lasting Graves disease. About the study: The study enrolled newly diagnosed Graves' patients on antithyroid drugs under 3 months.

Trimming took off 0 bases at V and 0 bases at J, with 11 bases between the two ends. The CDR3 totals 17 residues. Germline V gene sequence: CDR1 MNHEY, CDR2 SVGEGT. Findings of the study overall: TRBV28, TRBJ1-2 and TRBJ2-5 were favored in persistent disease.

The time point was: newly diagnosed GD, antithyroid drugs for less than 3 months. After RNA was extracted from PBMCs, the TCR library was made from it. The source was peripheral blood mononuclear cells (PBMCs), collected at new diagnosis, from a patient treated with antithyroid drugs. The chain recombines TRBV6-2 or TRBV6-3 with TRBJ2-2, with D unclear. The clonotype was recovered from a female donor with Graves disease. The CDR3: CASSYSQVTPNTGELFF. The CDR3 DNA sequence: TGTGCCAGCAGTTACTCGCAGGTTACCCCGAACACCGGGGAGCTGTTTTTT.